This TCR beta chain is drawn from a study of blood T cell repertoires in COVID-19. As for the study in general: Nucleic acid was either cDNA or gDNA, and it came from T cells, B-cell-depleted T cells, or PBMCs.

Profiled with immunoSEQ multiplex PCR; TCRdb holds only in-frame clones, not every one. The repertoire consists of some 270,000 clones, with roughly nine tenths occurring once and the leading ten covering 1.5% to 2%. The CDR3 runs 14 residues. V was trimmed by 2 bases and J by 6 bases, leaving 10 bases between them. Germline CDR1 is LNHDA and CDR2 is SQIVND (reference sequence). Symptom resolution, clearance, or two negative PCRs marked the recovered donors of Cohort 3. The TCR comes from a woman in her sixties who had recovered from COVID-19. This chain connects TRBV19 to TRBJ2-2; D perhaps matches TRBD2 (6 bases). Sequenced: PBMCs or T cells enriched from blood (not recorded which). The DNA for the CDR3 is TGTGCCAGTAGTATAATGCGGGAAGCCGGGGAGCTGTTTTTT. Its translation: CASSIMREAGELFF. The full variable domain, its missing parts supplied by reference TRBV19 and TRBJ2-2, is DGGITQSPKYLFRKEGQNVTLSCEQNLNHDAMYWYRQDPGQGLRLIYYSQIVNDFQKGDIAEGYSVSREKKESFPLTVTSAQKNPTAFYLCASSIMREAGELFFGEGSRLTVL.